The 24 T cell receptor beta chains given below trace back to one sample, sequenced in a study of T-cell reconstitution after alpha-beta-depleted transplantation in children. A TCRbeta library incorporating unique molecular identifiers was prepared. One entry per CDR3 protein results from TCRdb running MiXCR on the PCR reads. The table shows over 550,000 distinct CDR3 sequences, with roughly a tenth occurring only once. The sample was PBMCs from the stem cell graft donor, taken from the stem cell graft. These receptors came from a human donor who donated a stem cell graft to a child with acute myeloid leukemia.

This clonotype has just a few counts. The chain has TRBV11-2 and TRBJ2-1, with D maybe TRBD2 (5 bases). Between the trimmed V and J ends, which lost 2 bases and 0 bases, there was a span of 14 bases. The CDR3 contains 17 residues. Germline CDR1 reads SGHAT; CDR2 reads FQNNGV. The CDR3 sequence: CASSLMGSASSYNEQFF. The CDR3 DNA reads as TGTGCCAGCAGCTTAATGGGTAGCGCCAGCTCCTACAATGAGCAGTTCTTC.

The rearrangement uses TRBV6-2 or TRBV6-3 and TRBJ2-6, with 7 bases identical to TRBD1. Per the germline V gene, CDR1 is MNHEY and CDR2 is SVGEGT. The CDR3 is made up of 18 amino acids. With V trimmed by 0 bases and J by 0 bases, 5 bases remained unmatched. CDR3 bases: TGTGCCAGCAGTTACTCGCAGGGGGTCAGCTCTGGGGCCAACGTCCTGACTTTC. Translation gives CASSYSQGVSSGANVLTF.

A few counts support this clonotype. The CDR3 sequence is CASSFPGGQVAEQYF. CDR3 DNA sequence: TGTGCCAGCAGTTTCCCGGGCGGACAGGTAGCCGAGCAGTACTTC. The rearrangement uses TRBV28 and TRBJ2-7, with 7 bases that match TRBD1. The CDR3 sequence is 15 residues long. The germline CDR1 and CDR2 sequences are MDHEN and SYDVKM. Trimming at V came to 3 bases and at J to 6 bases, leaving 11 bases not matched to a gene.

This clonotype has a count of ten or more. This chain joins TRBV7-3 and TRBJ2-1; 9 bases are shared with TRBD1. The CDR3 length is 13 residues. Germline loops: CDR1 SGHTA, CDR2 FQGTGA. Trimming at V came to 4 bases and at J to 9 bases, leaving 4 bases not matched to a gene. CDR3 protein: CASSSTGGGEQFF. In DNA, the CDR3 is TGTGCCAGCAGCTCAACAGGGGGCGGTGAGCAGTTCTTC.

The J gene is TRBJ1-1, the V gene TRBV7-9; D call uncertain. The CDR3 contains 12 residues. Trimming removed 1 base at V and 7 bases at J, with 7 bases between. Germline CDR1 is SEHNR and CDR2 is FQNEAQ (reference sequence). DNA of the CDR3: TGTGCCAGCAGCTTAGGGAAGGGTGAAGCTTTCTTT. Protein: CASSLGKGEAFF.

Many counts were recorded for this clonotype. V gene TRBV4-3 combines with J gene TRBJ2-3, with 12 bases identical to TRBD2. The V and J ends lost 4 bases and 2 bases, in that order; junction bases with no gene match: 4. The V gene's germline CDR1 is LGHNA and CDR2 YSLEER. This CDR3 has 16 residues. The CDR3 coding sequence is TGCGCCAGCAGCCCCCGACTAGCGGGAGTCACAGATACGCAGTATTTT. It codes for CASSPRLAGVTDTQYF.

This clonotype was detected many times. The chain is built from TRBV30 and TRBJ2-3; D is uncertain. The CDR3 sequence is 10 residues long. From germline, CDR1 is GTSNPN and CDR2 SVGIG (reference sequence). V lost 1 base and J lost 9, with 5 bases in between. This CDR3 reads CAWSGSTQYF. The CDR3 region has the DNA TGTGCCTGGAGTGGTAGCACGCAGTATTTT. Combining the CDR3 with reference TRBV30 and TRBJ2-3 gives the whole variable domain SQTIHQWPATLVQPVGSPLSLECTVEGTSNPNLYWYRQAAGRGLQLLFYSVGIGQISSEVPQNLSASRPQDRQFILSSKKLLLSDSGFYLCAWSGSTQYFGPGTRLTVL.

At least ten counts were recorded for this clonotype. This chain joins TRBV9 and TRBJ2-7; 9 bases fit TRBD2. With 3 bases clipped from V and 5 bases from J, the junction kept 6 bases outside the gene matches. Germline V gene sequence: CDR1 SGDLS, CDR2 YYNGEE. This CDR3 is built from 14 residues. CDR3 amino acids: CASSALAGSDEQYF. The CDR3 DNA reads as TGTGCCAGCAGCGCTCTAGCGGGATCGGACGAGCAGTACTTC.

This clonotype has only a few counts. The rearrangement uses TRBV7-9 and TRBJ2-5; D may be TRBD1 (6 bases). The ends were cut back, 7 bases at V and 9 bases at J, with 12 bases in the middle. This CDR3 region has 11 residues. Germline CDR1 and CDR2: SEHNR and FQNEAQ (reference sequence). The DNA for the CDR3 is TGTGCCAGCACCTTCGAGGGGGCCCAGTACTTC. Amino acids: CASTFEGAQYF.

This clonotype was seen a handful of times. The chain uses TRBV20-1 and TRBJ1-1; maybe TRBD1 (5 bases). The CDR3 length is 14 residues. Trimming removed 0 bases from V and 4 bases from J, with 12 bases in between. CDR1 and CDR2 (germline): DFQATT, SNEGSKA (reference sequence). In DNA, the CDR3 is TGCAGTGCTAGAGACGGGACCCGGGGCACTGAAGCTTTCTTT. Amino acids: CSARDGTRGTEAFF.

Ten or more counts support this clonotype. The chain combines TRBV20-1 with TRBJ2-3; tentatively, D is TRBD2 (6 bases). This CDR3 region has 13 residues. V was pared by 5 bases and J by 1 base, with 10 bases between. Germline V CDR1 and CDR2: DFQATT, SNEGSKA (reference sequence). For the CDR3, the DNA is TGCAGTGCTCGACTAGAGGGCACAGATACGCAGTATTTT. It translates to CSARLEGTDTQYF.

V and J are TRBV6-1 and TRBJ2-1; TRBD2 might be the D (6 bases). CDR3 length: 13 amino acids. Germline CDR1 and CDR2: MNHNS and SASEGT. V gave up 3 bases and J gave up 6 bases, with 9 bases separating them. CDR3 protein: CASSERDSNEQFF. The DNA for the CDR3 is TGTGCCAGCAGTGAGAGGGACTCCAATGAGCAGTTCTTC.

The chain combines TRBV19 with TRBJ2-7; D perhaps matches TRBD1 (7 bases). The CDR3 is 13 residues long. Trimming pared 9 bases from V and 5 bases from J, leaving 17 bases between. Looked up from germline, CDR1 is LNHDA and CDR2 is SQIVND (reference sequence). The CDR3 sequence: CASTEGAIHEQYF. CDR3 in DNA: TGTGCCAGCACGGAGGGGGCGATCCACGAGCAGTACTTC.

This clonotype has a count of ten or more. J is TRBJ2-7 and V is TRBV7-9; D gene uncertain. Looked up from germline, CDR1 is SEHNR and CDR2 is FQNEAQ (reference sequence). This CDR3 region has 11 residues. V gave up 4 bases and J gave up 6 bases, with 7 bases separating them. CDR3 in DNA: TGTGCCAGCAGCTCCTCTAGCGAGCAGTACTTC. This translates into CASSSSSEQYF. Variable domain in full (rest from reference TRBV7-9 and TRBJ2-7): DTGVSQNPRHKITKRGQNVTFRCDPISEHNRLYWYRQTLGQGPEFLTYFQNEAQLEKSRLLSDRFSAERPKGSFSTLEIQRTEQGDSAMYLCASSSSSEQYFGPGTRLTVT.

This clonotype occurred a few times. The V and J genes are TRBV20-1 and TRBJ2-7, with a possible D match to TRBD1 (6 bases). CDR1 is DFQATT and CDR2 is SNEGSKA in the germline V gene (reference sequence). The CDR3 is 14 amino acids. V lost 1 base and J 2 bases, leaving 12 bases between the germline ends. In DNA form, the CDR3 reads TGCAGTGCTAGAGCGGGCAGGGGCACCTACGAGCAGTACTTC. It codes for CSARAGRGTYEQYF.

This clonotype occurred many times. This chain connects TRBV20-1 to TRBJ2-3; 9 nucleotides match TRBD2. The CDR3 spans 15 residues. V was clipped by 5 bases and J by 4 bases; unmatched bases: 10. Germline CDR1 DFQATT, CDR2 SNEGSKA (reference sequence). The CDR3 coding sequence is TGCAGTGCTGGCGGACTAGCGAAATCGGCAGATACGCAGTATTTT. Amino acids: CSAGGLAKSADTQYF.

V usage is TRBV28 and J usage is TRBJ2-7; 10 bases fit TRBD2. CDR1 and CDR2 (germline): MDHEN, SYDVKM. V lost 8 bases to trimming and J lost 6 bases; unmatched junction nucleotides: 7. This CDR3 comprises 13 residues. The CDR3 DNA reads TGTGCCAGCGTAGCTAGCGGGAGTAGCGAGCAGTACTTC. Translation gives CASVASGSSEQYF. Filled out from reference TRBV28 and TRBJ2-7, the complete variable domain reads DVKVTQSSRYLVKRTGEKVFLECVQDMDHENMFWYRQDPGLGLRLIYFSYDVKMKEKGDIPEGYSVSREKKERFSLILESASTNQTSMYLCASVASGSSEQYFGPGTRLTVT.

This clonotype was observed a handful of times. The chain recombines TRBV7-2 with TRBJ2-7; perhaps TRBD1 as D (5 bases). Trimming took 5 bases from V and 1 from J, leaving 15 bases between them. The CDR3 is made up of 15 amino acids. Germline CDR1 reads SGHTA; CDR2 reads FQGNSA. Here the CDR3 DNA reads TGTGCCAGCAGCCCCTCTGGTGGGGCGTCCTACGAGCAGTACTTC. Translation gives CASSPSGGASYEQYF.

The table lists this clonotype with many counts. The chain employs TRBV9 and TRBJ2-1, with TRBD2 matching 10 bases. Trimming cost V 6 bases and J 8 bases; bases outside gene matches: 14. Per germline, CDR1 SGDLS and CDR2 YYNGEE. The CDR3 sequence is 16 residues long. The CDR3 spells CASKIPGLAGVDEQFF. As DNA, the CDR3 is TGTGCCAGCAAAATACCGGGGCTAGCGGGAGTGGATGAGCAGTTCTTC.

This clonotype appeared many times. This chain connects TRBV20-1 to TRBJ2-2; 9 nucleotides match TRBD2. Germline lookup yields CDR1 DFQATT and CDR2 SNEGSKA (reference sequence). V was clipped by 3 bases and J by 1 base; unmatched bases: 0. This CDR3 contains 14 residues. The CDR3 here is CSARTSGNTGELFF. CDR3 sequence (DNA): TGCAGTGCTAGGACTAGCGGGAACACCGGGGAGCTGTTTTTT.

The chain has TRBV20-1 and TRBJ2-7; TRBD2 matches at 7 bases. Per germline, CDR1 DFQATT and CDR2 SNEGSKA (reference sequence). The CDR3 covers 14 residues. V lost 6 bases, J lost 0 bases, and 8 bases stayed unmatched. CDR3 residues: CSAVPWDYSYEQYF. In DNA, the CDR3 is TGCAGTGCCGTCCCTTGGGACTACTCCTACGAGCAGTACTTC.

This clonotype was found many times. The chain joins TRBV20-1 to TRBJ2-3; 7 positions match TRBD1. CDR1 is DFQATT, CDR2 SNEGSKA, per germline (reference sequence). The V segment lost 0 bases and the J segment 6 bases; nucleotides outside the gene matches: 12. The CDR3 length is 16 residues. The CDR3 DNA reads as TGCAGTGCTAGAGAATTACTGACAGGGCGTGTGGATACGCAGTATTTT. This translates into CSARELLTGRVDTQYF.

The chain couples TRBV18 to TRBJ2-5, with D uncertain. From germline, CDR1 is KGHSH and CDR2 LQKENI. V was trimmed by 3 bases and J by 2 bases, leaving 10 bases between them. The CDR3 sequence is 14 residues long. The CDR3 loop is CASSPKNRQETQYF. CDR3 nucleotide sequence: TGTGCCAGCTCACCCAAGAACCGACAAGAGACCCAGTACTTC.

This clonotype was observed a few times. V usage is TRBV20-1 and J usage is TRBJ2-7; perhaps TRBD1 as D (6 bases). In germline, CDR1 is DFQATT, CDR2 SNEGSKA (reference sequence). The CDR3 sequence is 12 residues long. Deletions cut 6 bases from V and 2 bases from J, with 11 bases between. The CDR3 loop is CSAGGKTYEQYF. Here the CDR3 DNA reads TGCAGTGCAGGGGGTAAAACCTACGAGCAGTACTTC.